This T cell receptor beta chain was recorded in a study of CD8 T cells in ankylosing spondylitis. V lost 5 bases, J lost 8 bases, and 8 bases stayed unmatched. Germline V gives CDR1 SGHTA, CDR2 FQGNSA. CDR3 length: 14 residues. This clonotype occurred once. Its antigen is not known. Study observations and caveats: Previously reported in reactive arthritis synovial fluid and blood were some of the motif variants. Characteristic, it appeared, of ankylosing spondylitis blood was a TCR beta motif of roughly 8 highly homologous variants. According to the report, clones linked to the disease were significantly enriched in matched synovial fluid samples taken from ankylosing spondylitis patients. Clones linked with disease were CD8+ and fairly uncommon in the peripheral blood.

Quantitative barcoded 5'-RACE was used to prepare TCR beta libraries. One entry per CDR3 protein results from TCRdb running MiXCR on the 5' RACE reads. The sample has under 550,000 distinct CDR3 sequences, roughly 25% seen once. Material for sequencing was blood, either unsorted or a sorted T cell fraction (not recorded which). The genes are TRBV7-2 and TRBJ2-1, with 8 nucleotides matching TRBD2. The sequence came from a male donor with ankylosing spondylitis. In nucleotides, the CDR3 is TGTGCCAGCAGCCCGGGCGGGAGGACCGATGAGCAGTTCTTC. Protein sequence: CASSPGGRTDEQFF.